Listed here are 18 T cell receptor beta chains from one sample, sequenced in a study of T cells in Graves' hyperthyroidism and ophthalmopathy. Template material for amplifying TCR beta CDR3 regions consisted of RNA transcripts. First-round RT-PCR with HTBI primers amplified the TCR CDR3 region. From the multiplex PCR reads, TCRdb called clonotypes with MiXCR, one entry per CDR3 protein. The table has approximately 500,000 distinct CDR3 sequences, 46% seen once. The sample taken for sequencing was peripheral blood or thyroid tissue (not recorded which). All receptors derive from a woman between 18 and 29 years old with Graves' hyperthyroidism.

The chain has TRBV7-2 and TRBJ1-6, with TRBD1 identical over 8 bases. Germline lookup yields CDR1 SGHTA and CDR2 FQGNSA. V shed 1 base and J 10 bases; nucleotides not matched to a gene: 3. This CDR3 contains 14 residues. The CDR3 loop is CASSLGRTGSPLHF. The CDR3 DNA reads TGTGCCAGCAGCTTAGGTCGGACAGGGTCACCCCTCCACTTT.

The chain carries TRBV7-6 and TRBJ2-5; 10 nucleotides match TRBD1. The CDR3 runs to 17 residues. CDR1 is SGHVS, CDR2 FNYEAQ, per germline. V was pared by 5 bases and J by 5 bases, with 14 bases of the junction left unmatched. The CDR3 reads CASSPRQGAHLGETQYF. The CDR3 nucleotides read TGTGCCAGCAGCCCACGACAGGGGGCGCATTTAGGGGAGACCCAGTACTTC.

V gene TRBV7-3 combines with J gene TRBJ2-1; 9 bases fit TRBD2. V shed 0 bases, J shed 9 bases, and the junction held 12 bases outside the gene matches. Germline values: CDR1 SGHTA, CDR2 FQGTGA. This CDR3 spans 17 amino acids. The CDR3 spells CASSLTGSSGISSEQFF. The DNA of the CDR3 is TGTGCCAGCAGCTTAACAGGATCTAGCGGGATATCTAGTGAGCAGTTCTTC.

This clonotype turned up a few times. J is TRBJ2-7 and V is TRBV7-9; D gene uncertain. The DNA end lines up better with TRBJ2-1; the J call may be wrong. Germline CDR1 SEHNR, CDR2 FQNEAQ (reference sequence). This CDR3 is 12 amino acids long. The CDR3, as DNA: TGTGCCAGCAGCTTAGCCACCGTTGAGCAGTTCTTC. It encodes CASSLATVEQFF.

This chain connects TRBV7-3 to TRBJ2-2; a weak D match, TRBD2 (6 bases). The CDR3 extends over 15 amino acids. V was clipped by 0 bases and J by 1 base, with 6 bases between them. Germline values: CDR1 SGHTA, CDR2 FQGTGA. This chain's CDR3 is CASSLTGRNTGELFF. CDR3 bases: TGTGCCAGCAGCTTAACCGGGAGGAACACCGGGGAGCTGTTTTTT. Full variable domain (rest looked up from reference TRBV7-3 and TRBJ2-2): GAGVSQTPSNKVTEKGKYVELRCDPISGHTALYWYRQSLGQGPEFLIYFQGTGAADDSGLPNDRFFAVRPEGSVSTLKIQRTERGDSAVYLCASSLTGRNTGELFFGEGSRLTVL.

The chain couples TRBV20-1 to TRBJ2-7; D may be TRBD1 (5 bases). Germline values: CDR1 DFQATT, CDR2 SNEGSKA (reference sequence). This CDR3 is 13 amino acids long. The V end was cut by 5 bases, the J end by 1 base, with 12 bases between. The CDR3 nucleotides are TGCAGTGCTGACCTGACAGATTCCTACGAGCAGTACTTC. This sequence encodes CSADLTDSYEQYF.

CDR3 sequence: CSASAAADTQYF. The CDR3 bases are TGCAGTGCCAGCGCCGCGGCAGATACGCAGTATTTT. This chain uses TRBV20-1 with TRBJ2-3; D is undetermined. CDR3 length: 12 amino acids. Trimming took off 6 bases at V and 4 bases at J, with 11 bases between the two ends. Germline CDR1 reads DFQATT; CDR2 reads SNEGSKA (reference sequence).

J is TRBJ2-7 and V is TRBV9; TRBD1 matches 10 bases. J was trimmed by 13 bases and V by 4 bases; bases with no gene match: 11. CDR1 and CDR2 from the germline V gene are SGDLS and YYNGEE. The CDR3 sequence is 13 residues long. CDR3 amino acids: CASSQGQGVAVYF. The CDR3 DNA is TGTGCCAGCAGCCAAGGACAGGGGGTAGCAGTCTACTTC.

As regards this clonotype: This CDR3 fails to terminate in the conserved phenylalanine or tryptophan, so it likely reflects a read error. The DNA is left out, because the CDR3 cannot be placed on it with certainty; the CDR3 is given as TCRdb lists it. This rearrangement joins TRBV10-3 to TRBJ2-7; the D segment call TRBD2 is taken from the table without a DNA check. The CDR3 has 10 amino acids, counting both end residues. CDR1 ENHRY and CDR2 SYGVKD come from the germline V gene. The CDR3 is CAITQRTSGS.

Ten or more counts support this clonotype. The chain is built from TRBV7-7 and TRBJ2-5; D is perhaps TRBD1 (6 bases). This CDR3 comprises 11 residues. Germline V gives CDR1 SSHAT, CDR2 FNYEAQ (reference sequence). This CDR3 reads CATRGGETQYF. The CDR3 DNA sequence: TGTGCTACAAGAGGGGGAGAGACCCAGTACTTC. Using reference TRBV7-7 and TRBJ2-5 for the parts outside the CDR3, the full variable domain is GAGVSQSPRYKVTKRGQDVTLRCDPISSHATLYWYQQALGQGPEFLTYFNYEAQPDKSGLPSDRFSAERPEGSISTLTIQRTEQRDSAMYRCATRGGETQYFGPGTRLLVL.

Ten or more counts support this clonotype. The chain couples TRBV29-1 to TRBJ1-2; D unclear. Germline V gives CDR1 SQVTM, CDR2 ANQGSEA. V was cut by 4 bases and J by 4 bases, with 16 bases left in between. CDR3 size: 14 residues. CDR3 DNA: TGCAGCGTTGTAGGTTCGGACTATGCCTATGGCTACACCTTC. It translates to CSVVGSDYAYGYTF. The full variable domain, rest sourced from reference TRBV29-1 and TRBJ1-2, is SAVISQKPSRDICQRGTSLTIQCQVDSQVTMMFWYRQQPGQSLTLIATANQGSEATYESGFVIDKFPISRPNLTFSTLTVSNMSPEDSSIYLCSVVGSDYAYGYTFGSGTRLTVV.

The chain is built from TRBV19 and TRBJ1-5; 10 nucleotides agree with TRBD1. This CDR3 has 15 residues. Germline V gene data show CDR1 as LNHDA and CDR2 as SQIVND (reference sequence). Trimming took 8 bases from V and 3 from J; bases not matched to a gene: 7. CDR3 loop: CASQRGTGVNQPQHF. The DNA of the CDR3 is TGTGCCAGTCAACGCGGGACAGGGGTCAATCAGCCCCAGCATTTT.

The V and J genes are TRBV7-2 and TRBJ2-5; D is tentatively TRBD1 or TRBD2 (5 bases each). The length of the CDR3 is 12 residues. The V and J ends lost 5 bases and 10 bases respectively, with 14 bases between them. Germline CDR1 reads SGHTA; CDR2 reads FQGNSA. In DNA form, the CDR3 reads TGTGCCAGCAGCCCAGGGACCCGGGACCAGTACTTC. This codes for CASSPGTRDQYF. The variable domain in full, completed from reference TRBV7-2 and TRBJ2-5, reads GAGVSQSPSNKVTEKGKDVELRCDPISGHTALYWYRQSLGQGLEFLIYFQGNSAPDKSGLPSDRFSAERTGGSVSTLTIQRTQQEDSAVYLCASSPGTRDQYFGPGTRLLVL.

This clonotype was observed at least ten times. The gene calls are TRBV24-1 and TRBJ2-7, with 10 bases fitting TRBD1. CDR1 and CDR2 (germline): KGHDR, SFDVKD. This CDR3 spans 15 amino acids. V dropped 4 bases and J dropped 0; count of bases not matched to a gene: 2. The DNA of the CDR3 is TGTGCCACCAGTGACCGGGACAGGGGCTCCTACGAGCAGTACTTC. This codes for CATSDRDRGSYEQYF.

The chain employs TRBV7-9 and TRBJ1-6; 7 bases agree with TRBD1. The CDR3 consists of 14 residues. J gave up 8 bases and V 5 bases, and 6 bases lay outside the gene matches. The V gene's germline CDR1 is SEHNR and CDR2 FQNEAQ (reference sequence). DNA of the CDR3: TGTGCCAGCAGCCGCAGGGGGATGGATTCACCCCTCCACTTT. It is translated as CASSRRGMDSPLHF.

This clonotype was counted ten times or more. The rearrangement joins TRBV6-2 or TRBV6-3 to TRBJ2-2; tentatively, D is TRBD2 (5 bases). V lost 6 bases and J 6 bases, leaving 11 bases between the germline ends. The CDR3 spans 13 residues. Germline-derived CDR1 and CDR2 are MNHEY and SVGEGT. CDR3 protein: CASSGIMAGELFF. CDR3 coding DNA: TGTGCCAGCAGCGGGATTATGGCCGGGGAGCTGTTTTTT.

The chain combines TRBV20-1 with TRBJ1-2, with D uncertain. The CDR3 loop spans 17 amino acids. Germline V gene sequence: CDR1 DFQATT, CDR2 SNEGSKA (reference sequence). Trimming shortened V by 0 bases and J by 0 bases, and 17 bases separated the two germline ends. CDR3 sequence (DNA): TGCAGTGCTAGAGATAGCAGCAGTTTAGCCACTAACTATGGCTACACCTTC. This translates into CSARDSSSLATNYGYTF.

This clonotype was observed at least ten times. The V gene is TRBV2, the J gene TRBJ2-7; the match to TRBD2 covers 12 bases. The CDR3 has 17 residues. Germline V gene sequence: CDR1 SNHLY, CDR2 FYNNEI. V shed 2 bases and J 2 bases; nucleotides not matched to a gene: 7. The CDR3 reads CASSEFLAGGSAYEQYF. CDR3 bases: TGTGCCAGCAGTGAATTCCTAGCGGGAGGGTCCGCCTACGAGCAGTACTTC.